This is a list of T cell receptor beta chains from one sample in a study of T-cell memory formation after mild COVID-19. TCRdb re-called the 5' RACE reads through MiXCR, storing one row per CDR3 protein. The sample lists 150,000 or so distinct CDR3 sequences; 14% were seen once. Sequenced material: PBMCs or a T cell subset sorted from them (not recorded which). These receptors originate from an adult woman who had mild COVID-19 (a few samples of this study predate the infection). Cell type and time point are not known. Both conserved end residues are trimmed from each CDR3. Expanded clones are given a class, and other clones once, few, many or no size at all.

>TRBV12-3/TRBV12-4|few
ASSRDRTSFYGYT
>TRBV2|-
ASSGSLYYEQY
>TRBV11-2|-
ASSLELAATGELF
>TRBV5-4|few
ASSTGGSYSYNEQF
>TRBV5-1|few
ASSLGGTGSYNEQF
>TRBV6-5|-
ASSYSRDSDTQY
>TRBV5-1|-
ASRRGRNLMNTEAF
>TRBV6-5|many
ASSSPGQGRRNEQF
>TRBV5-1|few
ASSLSGGAGRNTIY
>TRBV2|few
ASSVGRGTSGGDEQF
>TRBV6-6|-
ASNRQGQLSGYGYT
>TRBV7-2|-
ASSFPPAGEQETQY
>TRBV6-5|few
ASSYGGRANEKLF
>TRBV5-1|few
ASRPSSGAYEQY
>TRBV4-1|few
ASSQASGTLELGYT
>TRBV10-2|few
ASRRGLAGEETQY
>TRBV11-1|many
ASSQTGTGHNEQF
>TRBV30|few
AWTLWGVSTGELF
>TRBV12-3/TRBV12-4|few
ASSFGGASGELF
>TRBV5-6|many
ASSRDRNTEAF
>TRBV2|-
ASKAGGEPGGAF
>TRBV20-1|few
SASSGIASGELF
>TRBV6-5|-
ASSWVRDTEAF
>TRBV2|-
ASSLRWGSYNEQF
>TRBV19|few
ASSRTGGTVNTEAF
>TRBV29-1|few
SVDRRDQETQY
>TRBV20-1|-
SVPGRTAGDTQY
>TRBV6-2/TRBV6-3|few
ASKTLIEQF
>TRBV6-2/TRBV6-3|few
ASTWDRGRRTEAF
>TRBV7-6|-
ASSLEPGGLAGYEQY
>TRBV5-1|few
ASSLDEAGGRQETQY
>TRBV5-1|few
ASSLGTGLYTGELF
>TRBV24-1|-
ATSDFRADRASYEQY
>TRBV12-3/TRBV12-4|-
ASSLAVGVGNQPQH
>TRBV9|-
ASSVGSSGGRQETQY
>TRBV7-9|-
ADTEAF
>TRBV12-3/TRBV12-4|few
ASSQRPLGKGNQPQH
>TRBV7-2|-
ASSLVGSGGLYNEQF
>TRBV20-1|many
SASLEGGTSYEQY
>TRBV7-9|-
ASSFSPDTQY
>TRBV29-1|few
SVARGSSYNEQF
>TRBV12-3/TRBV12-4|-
ASRPTGNGNTIY
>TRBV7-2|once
ASSRGQPKTYEQY
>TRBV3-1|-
ASNHQQTDTQY
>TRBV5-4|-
ASSLDRYHTDTQY